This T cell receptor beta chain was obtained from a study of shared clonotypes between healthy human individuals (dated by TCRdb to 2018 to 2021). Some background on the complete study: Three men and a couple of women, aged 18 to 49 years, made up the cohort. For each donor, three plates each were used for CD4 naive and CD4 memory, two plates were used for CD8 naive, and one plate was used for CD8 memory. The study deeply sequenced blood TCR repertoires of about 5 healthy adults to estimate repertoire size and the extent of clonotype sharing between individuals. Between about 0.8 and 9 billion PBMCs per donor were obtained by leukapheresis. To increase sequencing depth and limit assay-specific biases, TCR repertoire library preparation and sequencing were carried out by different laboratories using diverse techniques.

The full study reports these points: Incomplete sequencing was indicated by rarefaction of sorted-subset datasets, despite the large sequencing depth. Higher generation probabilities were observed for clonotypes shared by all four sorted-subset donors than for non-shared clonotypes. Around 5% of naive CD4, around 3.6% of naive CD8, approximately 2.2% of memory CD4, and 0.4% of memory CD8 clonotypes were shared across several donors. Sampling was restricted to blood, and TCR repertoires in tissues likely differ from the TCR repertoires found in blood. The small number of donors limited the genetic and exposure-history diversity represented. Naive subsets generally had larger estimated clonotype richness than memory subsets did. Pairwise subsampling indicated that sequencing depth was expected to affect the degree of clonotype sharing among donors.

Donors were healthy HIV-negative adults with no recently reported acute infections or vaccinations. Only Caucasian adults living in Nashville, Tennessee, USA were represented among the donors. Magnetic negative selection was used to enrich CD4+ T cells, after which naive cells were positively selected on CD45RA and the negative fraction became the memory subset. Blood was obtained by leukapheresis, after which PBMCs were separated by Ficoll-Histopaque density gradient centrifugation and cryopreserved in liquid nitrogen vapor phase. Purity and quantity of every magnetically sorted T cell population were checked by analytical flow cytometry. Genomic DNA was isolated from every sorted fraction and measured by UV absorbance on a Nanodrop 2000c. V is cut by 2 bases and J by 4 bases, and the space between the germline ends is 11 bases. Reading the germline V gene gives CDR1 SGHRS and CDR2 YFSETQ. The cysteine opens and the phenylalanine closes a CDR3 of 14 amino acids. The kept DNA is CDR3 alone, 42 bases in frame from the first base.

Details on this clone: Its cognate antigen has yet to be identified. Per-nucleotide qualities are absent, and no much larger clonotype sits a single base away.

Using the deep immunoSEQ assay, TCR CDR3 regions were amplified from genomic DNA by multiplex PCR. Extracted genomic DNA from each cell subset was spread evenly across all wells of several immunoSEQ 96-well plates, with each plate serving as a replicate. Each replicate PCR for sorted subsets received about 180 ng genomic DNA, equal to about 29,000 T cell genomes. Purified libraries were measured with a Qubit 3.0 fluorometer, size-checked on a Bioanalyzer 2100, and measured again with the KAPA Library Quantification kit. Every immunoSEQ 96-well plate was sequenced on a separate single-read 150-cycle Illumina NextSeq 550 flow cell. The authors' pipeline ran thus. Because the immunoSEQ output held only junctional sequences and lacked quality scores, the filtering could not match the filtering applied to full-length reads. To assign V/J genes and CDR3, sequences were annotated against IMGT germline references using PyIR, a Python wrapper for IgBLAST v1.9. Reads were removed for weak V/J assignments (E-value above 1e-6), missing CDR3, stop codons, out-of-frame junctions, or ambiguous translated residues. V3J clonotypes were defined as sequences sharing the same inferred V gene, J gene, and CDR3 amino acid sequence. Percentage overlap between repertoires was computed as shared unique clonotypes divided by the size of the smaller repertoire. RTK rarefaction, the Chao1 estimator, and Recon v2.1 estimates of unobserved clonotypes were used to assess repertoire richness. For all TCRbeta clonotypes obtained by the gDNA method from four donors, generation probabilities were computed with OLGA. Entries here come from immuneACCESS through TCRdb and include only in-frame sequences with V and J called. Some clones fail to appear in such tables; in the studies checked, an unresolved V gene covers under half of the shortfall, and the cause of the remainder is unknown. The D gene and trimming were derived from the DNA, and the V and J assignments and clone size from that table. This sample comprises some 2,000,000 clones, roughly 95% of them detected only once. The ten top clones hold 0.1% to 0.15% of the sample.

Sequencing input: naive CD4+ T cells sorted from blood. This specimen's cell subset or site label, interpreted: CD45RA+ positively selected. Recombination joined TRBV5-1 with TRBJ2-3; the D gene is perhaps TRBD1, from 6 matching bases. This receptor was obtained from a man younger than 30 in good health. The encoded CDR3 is CASSLLGASDTQYF. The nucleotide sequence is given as TGCGCCAGCAGCTTACTGGGGGCGTCAGATACGCAGTATTTT.